Following are 5 T cell receptor beta chains from one sample sequenced in a study of T cell changes during pregnancy in multiple sclerosis. Sequencing was performed with immunoSEQ multiplex PCR; in TCRdb, only in-frame clones are kept and a portion is missing. Seen here are some 48,000 clones, 92% observed once, and the top ten hold roughly 0.61%. Material: CD4+ T cells from peripheral blood mononuclear cells, obtained after pregnancy. These receptors all stem from a female donor in good health, enrolled as a control in a pregnancy study.

The chain uses TRBV6-6 and TRBJ2-1; 9 bases line up with TRBD1. This CDR3 is built from 15 residues. The ends lost 8 bases at V and 5 bases at J; junction bases unmatched: 10. Germline loops: CDR1 MNHNY, CDR2 SVGAGI (reference sequence). This CDR3 reads CASRNTGGSHNEQFF. DNA of the CDR3: TGTGCCAGCCGAAACACAGGGGGCTCTCACAATGAGCAGTTCTTC.

J is TRBJ1-3 and V is TRBV23-1, with 10 bases matching TRBD1. TRBV23-1 is assigned to the ORF class and has an uncertain function. This CDR3 is 16 amino acids long. The ends lost 5 bases at V and 0 bases at J; junction bases unmatched: 4. The CDR3 reads CASSWTGGISGNTIYF. CDR3 DNA: TGCGCCAGCAGTTGGACAGGGGGAATCTCTGGAAACACCATATATTTT.

V is TRBV12-5 and J is TRBJ1-1, with D maybe TRBD1 (5 bases). Germline V gives CDR1 LGHNT, CDR2 FRNRAP. This CDR3 is built from 15 residues. V gave up 5 bases and J gave up 1 base, with 14 bases separating them. The CDR3 nucleotides are TGTGCTAGTGGTGGGAAGACGACAGCGAACACTGAAGCTTTCTTT. Translating gives CASGGKTTANTEAFF.

The chain uses TRBV7-9 and TRBJ2-1; no firm D call. CDR1 is SEHNR, CDR2 FQNEAQ, per germline (reference sequence). V gave up 5 bases and J gave up 10 bases, with 9 bases separating them. CDR3 length equals 11 residues. CDR3 in DNA: TGTGCCAGCAGCGCCGACTTAGAGCAGTTCTTC. Encoded protein: CASSADLEQFF.

V gene TRBV6-5 combines with J gene TRBJ2-7, with TRBD2 matching 7 bases. Trimming at V came to 2 bases and at J to 3 bases, leaving 7 bases not matched to a gene. The CDR3 consists of 15 residues. The germline V gene encodes CDR1 MNHEY and CDR2 SVGAGI. As DNA, the CDR3 is TGTGCCAGCAGTTACGGCGGGAGTATGATCTACGAGCAGTACTTC. As protein: CASSYGGSMIYEQYF.